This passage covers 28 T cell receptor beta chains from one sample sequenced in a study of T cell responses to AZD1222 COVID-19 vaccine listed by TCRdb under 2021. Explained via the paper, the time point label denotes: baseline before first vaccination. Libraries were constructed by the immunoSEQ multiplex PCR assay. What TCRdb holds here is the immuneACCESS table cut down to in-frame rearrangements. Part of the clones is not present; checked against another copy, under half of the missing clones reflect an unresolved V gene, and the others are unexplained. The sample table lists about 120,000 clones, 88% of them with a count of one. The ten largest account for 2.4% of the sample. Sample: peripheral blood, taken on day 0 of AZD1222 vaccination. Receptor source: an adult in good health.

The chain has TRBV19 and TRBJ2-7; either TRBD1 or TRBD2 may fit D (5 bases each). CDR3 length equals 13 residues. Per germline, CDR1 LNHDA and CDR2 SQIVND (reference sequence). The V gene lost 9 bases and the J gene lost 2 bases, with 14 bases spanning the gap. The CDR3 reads CASSRGPTYEQYF. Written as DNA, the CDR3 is TGTGCCAGCTCACGGGGACCCACCTACGAGCAGTACTTC.

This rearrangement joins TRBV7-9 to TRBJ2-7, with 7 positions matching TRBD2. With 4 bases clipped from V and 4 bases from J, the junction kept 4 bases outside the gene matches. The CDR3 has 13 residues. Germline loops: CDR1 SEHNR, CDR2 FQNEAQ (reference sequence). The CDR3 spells CASSWTRSYEQYF. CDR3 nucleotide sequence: TGTGCCAGCAGCTGGACTAGATCATACGAGCAGTACTTC.

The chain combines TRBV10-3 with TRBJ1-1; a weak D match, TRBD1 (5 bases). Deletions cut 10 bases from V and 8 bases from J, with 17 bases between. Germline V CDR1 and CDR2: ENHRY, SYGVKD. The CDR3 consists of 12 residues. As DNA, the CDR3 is TGTGCCACCGGGACTACAAGGGTGGAAGCTTTCTTT. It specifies CATGTTRVEAFF.

Here the CDR3 DNA reads TGCAGCGTTACCACAGGGGGCGCGGATCAGCCCCAGCATTTT. This translates into CSVTTGGADQPQHF. V is TRBV29-1 and J is TRBJ1-5; 9 bases map to TRBD1. Per germline, CDR1 SQVTM and CDR2 ANQGSEA. The CDR3 runs to 14 residues. J was trimmed by 5 bases and V by 5 bases; bases with no gene match: 7. Supplemented by reference TRBV29-1 and TRBJ1-5, the full variable domain reads SAVISQKPSRDICQRGTSLTIQCQVDSQVTMMFWYRQQPGQSLTLIATANQGSEATYESGFVIDKFPISRPNLTFSTLTVSNMSPEDSSIYLCSVTTGGADQPQHFGDGTRLSIL.

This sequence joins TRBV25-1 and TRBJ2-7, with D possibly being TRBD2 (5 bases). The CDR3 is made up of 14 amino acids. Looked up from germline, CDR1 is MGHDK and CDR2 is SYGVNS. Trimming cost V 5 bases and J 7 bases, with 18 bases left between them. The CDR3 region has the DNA TGTGCCAGCAGTCCTCCGGGATCCCAACGGGAGCAGTACTTC. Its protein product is CASSPPGSQREQYF.

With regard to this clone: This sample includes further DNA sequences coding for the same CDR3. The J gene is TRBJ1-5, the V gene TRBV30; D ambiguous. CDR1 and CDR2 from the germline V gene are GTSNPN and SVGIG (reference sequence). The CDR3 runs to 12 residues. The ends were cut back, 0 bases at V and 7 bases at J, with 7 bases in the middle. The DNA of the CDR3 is TGTGCCTGGAGTGTACTGGGGCAGCCCCAGCATTTT. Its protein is CAWSVLGQPQHF.

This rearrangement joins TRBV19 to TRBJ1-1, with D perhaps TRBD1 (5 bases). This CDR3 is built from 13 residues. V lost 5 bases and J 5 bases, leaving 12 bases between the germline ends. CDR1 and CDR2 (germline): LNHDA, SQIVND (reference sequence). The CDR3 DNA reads TGTGCCAGTAGTCCGTCAGGGAGGACTGAAGCTTTCTTT. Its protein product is CASSPSGRTEAFF.

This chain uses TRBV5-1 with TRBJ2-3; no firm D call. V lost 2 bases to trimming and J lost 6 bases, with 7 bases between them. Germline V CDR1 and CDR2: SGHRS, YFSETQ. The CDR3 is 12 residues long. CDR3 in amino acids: CASSFPADTQYF. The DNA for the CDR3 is TGCGCCAGCAGCTTTCCCGCGGATACGCAGTATTTT.

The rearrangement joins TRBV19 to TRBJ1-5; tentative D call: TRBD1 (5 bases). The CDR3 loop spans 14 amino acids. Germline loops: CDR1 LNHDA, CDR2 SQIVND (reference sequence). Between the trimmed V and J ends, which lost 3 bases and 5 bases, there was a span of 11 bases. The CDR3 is CASSIRTGHQPQHF. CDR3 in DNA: TGTGCCAGTAGTATTCGGACGGGGCATCAGCCCCAGCATTTT.

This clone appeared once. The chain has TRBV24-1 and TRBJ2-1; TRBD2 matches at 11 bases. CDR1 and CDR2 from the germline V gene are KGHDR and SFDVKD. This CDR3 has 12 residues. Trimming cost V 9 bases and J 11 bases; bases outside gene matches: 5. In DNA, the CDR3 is TGTGCCACCGGGACTAGCGGCCTTAAGCAGTTCTTC. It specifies CATGTSGLKQFF.

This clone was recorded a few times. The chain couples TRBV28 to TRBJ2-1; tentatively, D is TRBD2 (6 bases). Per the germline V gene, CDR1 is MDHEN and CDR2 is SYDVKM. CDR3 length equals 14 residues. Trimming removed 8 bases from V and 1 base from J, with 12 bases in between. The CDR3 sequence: CASQAGPSYNEQFF. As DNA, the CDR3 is TGTGCCAGCCAGGCGGGGCCATCCTACAATGAGCAGTTCTTC.

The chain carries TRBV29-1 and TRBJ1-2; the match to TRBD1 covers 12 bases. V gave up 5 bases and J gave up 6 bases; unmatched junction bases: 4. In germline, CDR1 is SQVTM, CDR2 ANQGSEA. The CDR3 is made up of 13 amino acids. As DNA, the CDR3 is TGCAGCGTTCCGGGACAGGGGGCCCATGGCTACACCTTC. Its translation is CSVPGQGAHGYTF.

The CDR3 sequence: CASSDGTTDTQYF. The CDR3 nucleotides read TGTGCCAGCAGTGACGGCACCACAGATACGCAGTATTTT. The chain employs TRBV6-4 and TRBJ2-3; D is ambiguous. This CDR3 comprises 13 residues. Trimming cost V 2 bases and J 2 bases, with 5 bases left between them. Germline V gene lookup returns CDR1 MRHNA and CDR2 SNTAGT.

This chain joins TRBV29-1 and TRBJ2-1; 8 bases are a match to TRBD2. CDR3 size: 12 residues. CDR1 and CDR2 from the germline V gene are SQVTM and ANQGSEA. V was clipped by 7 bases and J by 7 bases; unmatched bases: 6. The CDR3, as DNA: TGCAGCGGGCGGGGGGATCGGAATGAGCAGTTCTTC. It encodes CSGRGDRNEQFF.

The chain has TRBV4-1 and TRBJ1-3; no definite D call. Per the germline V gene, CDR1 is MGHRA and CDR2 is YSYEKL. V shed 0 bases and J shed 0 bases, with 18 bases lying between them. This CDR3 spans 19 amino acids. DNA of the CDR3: TGCGCCAGCAGCCAAGACCCCACCGGGTCCGCGAGCTCTGGAAACACCATATATTTT. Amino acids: CASSQDPTGSASSGNTIYF.

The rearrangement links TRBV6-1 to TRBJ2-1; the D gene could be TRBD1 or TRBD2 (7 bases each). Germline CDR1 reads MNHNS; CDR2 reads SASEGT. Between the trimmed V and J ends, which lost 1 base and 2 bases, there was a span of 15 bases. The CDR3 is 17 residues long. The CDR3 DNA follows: TGTGCCAGCAGTGAAGGAGGAGGGAGGGGGCCCTACAATGAGCAGTTCTTC. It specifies CASSEGGGRGPYNEQFF.

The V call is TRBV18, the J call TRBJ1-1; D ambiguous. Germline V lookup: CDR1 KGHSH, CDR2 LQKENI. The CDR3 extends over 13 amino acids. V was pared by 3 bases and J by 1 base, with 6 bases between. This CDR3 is CASSPAGNTEAFF. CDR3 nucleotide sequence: TGTGCCAGCTCACCCGCGGGGAACACTGAAGCTTTCTTT.

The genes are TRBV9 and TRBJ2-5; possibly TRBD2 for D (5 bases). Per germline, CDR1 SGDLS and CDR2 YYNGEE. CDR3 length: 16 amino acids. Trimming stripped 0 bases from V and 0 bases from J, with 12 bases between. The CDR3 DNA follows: TGTGCCAGCAGCGTAGCTGCGGGCATTTACCAAGAGACCCAGTACTTC. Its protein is CASSVAAGIYQETQYF.

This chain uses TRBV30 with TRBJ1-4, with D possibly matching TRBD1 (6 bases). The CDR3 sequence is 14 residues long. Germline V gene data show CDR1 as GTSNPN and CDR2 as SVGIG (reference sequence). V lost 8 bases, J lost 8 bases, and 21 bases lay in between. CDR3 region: CAAPELQGAEKLFF. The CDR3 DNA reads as TGTGCCGCACCCGAACTACAGGGCGCAGAAAAACTGTTTTTT.

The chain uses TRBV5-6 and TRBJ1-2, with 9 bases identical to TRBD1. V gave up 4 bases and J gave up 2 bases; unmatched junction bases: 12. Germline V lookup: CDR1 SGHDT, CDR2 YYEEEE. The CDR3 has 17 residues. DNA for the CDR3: TGTGCCAGCAGCCCTCCCGGGACAGGGATGGAGAACTATGGCTACACCTTC. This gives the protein CASSPPGTGMENYGYTF.

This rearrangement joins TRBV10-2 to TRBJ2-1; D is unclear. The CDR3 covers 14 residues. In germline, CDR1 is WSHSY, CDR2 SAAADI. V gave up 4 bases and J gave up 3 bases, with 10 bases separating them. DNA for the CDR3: TGCGCCAGCAGTGCATCCCAGATCTACAATGAGCAGTTCTTC. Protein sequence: CASSASQIYNEQFF.

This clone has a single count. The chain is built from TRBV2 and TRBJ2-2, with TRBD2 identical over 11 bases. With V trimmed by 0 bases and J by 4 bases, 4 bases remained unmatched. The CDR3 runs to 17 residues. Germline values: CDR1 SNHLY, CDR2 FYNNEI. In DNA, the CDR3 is TGTGCCAGCAGTGAAGCGAAGGGACTAGCGGCCACCGGGGAGCTGTTTTTT. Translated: CASSEAKGLAATGELFF.

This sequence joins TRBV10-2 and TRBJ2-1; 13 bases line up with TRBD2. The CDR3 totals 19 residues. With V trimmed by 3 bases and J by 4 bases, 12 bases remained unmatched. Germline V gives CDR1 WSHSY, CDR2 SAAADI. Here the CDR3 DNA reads TGCGCCAGCAGTGAAAGGGGTGGGGGACTAGCGGGGTGGTACAATGAGCAGTTCTTC. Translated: CASSERGGGLAGWYNEQFF.

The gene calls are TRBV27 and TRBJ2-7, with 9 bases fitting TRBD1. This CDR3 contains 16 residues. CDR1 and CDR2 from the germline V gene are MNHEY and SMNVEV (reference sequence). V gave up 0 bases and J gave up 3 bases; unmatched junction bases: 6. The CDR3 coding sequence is TGTGCCAGCAGTTTATCGCGGGGGACAGGGCTCTACGAGCAGTACTTC. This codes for CASSLSRGTGLYEQYF.

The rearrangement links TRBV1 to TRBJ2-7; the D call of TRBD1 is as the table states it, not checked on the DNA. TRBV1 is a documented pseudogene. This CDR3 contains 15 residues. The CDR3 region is CTSSRDRGPPHEQYF. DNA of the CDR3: TGCACCAGCAGCCGGGACAGGGGGCCCCCCCACGAGCAGTACTTC.

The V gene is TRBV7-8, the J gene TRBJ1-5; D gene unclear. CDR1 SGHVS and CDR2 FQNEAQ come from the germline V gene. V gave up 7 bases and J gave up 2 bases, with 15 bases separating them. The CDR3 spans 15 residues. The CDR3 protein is CASTVSKSGNQPQHF. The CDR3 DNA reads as TGTGCCAGCACCGTTTCGAAAAGTGGCAATCAGCCCCAGCATTTT.

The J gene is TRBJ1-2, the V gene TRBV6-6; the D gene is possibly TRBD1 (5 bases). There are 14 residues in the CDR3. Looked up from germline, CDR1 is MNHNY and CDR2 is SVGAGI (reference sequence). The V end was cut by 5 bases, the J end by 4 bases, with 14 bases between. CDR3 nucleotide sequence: TGTGCCAGCAGTCCCTCGGGGGGGATCTATGGCTACACCTTC. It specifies CASSPSGGIYGYTF.

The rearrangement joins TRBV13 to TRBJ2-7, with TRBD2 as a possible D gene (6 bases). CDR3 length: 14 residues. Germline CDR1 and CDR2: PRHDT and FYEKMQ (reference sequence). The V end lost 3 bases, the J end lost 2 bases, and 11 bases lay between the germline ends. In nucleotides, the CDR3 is TGTGCCAGCAGCTTCGGACTATCTACCTACGAGCAGTACTTC. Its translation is CASSFGLSTYEQYF.